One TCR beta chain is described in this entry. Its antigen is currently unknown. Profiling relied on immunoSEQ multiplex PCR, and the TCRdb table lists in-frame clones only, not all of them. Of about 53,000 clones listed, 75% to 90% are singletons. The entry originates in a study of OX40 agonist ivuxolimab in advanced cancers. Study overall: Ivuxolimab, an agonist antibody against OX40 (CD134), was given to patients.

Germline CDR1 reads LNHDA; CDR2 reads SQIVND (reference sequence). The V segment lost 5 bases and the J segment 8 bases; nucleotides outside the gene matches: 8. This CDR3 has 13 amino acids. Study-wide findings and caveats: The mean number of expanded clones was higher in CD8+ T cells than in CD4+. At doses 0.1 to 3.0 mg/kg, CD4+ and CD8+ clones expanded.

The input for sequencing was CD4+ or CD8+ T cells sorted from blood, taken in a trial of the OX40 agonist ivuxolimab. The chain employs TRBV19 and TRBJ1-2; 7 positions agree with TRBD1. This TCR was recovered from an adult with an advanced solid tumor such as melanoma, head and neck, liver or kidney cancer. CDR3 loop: CASSRQGMEGYTF. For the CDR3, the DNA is TGTGCCAGTAGTCGACAGGGAATGGAGGGCTACACCTTC.